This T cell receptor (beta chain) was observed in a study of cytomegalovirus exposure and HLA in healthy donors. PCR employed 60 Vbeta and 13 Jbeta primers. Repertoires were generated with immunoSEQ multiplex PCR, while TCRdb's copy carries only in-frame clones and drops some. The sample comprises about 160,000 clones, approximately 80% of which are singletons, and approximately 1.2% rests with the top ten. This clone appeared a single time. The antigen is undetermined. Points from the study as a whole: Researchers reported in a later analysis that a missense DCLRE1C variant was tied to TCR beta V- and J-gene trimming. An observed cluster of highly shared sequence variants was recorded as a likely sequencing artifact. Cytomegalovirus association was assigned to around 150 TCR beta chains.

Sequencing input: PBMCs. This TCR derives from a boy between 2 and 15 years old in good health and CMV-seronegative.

CDR3 in DNA: TGCGCCAGCAGCCCACGGACAGTTCAAGAGACCCAGTACTTC. It codes for CASSPRTVQETQYF. The chain joins TRBV5-1 to TRBJ2-5; maybe TRBD1 (6 bases). The germline V gene encodes CDR1 SGHRS and CDR2 YFSETQ. The germline V and J ends were trimmed by 4 bases and 2 bases, with 12 bases remaining between them. The CDR3 has 14 residues.